This T cell receptor beta chain was recorded in a study of blood T cells in healthy people across ages. This clonotype is a singleton in its sample. Combining a sample-barcoded 5' primer with a J-beta primer mix, a second PCR ran for about 6 to 11 cycles. TCRdb analysed the 5' RACE reads with MiXCR anew, one entry per CDR3 protein. The table lists 700,000 to 850,000 distinct CDR3 sequences, 36% of them singletons, with around 13% in the top ten. The sample was blood. This clonotype originated in a man younger than 35 in good health.

The CDR3 DNA is TGTGCCAGCAGTTTAGCGCGGGTCAGAGTCAATGAGCAGTACTTC. Its protein product is CASSLARVRVNEQYF. The rearrangement uses TRBV12-3 or TRBV12-4 and TRBJ2-7; D may be TRBD2 (5 bases). The CDR3 sequence is 15 residues long. Trimming removed 0 bases from V and 7 bases from J, with 16 bases in between.